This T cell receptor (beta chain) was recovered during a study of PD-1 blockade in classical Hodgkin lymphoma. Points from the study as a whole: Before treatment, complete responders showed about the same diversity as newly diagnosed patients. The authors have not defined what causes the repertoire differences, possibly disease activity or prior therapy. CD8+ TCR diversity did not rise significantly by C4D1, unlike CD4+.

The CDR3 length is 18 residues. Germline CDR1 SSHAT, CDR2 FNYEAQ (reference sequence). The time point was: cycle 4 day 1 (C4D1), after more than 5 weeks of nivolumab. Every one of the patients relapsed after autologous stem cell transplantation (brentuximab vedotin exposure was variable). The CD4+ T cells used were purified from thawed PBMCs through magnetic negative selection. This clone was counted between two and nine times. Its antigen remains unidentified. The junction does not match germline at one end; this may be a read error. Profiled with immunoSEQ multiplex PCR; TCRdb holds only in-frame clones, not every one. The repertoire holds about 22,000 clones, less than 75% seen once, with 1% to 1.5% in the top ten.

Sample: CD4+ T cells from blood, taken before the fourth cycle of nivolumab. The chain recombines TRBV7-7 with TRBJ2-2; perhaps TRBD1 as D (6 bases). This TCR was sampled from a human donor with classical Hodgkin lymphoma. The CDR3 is CASSLLATGPSNTGELFF. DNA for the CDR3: TGTGCTAGCAGCTTATTGGCGACAGGCCCTTCGAACACCGGGGAGCTGTTTTTT.